The sequence of this T cell receptor (beta chain) was determined in a study of beta chain features in type 1 diabetes. About the study: Healthy donors and patients showed comparable age, gender and cell yields. The study, taken as a whole, reports: Within each of all four CD4+ subsets, Type 1 diabetes patients had TCRB CDR3s that were moderately but significantly shorter. VDJ junctions sequenced from type 1 diabetes patients showed fewer insertions and more deletions.

Expressed TCRB transcripts were sequenced because the isolated RNA had all been reverse transcribed beforehand. Assay: immunoSEQ multiplex PCR; the TCRdb copy retains only in-frame clones and omits some. The table lists 110,000 to 150,000 clones, 9.5% to 10% of them singletons. Each donor gave one heparinised blood draw averaging around 120 mL. The CDR3 runs to 13 residues. Germline CDR1 SQVTM, CDR2 ANQGSEA. V was shortened by 4 bases and J by 5 bases, with 14 bases between the two germline ends. For this clone: What it binds is unknown.

The sequence derives from a woman aged 40 to 50 in good health. This chain uses TRBV29-1 with TRBJ1-1; D possibly corresponds to TRBD1 (6 bases). The sample taken for sequencing was central memory CD4+ T cells from blood. CDR3 coding DNA: TGCAGCGTTGGTGGCAGGGGAATAACTGAAGCTTTCTTT. Translation gives CSVGGRGITEAFF. Full variable domain (outside the CDR3, taken from reference TRBV29-1 and TRBJ1-1): SAVISQKPSRDICQRGTSLTIQCQVDSQVTMMFWYRQQPGQSLTLIATANQGSEATYESGFVIDKFPISRPNLTFSTLTVSNMSPEDSSIYLCSVGGRGITEAFFGQGTRLTVV.